This T cell receptor beta chain comes out of a study (dated by TCRdb to the late 2010s). About the full investigation: Blood, up to 100 ml, was collected from patients, as were about 6 to 13 samples obtained by duodenal biopsy. Blood and gut biopsy samples from 20 to 25 celiac disease patients were examined in the overall study. Patients with historic T cell material from decades earlier were invited to donate new blood and biopsy samples for long-term comparison. The study followed gluten-specific CD4+ T cell receptor repertoires in celiac disease in blood and gut, at different disease stages, and over intervals ranging from weeks to decades. Most subjects' cells were stained with pooled PE-conjugated tetramers presenting glia-alpha1a, -alpha2, -ω1 and -ω2 epitopes. What the study reported, not specific to this receptor: The study conclusions are dependent on tetramer specificity, and antigen-specific proliferation was previously shown by roughly 86% of tetramer-sorted clones. About 1% of TCR-beta sequences and around 0.22% of paired TCR-alpha/beta clonotypes were shared across patients; authors concluded cross-contamination was not an issue. Clonotypes specific to gluten lasted for decades, and samples collected 16 to 28 years apart overlapped by as much as 53%. Even when the same sample was sequenced in two independent runs, clonotype overlap topped out at only 50% to 60% because of sampling limits. Of 1,813 TCRs from 15 to 20 patients, about 10% of the TCR-alpha, TCR-beta or paired amino acid sequences were public.

When a sample contained relatively high numbers of tetramer-positive T cells, bulk-cell sorting was done in addition to single-cell sorting. Gluten-specific T cells were isolated with HLA-DQ:gluten tetramers and analyzed by high-throughput sequencing of rearranged TCR-alpha and TCR-beta genes. Every sort was run on a BD Aria II cell sorter, and FlowJo was used to analyze the flow data. Receptor libraries were prepared by 5' RACE. A modified SMART protocol was used to prepare bulk TCR libraries. Bulk TCR libraries were sequenced with paired-end 300 bp reads on Illumina MiSeq; single-cell libraries used paired-end 250 bp MiSeq. As for how the authors treated the data: Selected pRESTO steps were used to preprocess reads, and IMGT/HighV-QUEST was used to assign V, D, J genes and CDR3 junctions. A bulk sequence was kept only if the sequence appeared in at least two replicas with cumulative read counts of 10 or more. Repertoire diversity was measured with a sample-corrected Shannon entropy estimator, applied to samples with more than 20 cells. TCRdb cleaned the public reads at Q25 with fastp, built clones with MiXCR and kept in-frame beta chains. Records with the same CDR3 protein are collapsed into one entry carrying the most frequent genes and DNA. The V and J calls, along with clone size, are taken from TCRdb and not from the paper's own processing. The sample records about 210 distinct CDR3 sequences, roughly 9.1% of which are singletons. The ten largest clones take up 25% to 30% of the sample.

This clonotype is labeled medium-sized (0.01 to 0.1%). No much larger clone is present one base from it, and per-base qualities are unavailable. Material: gluten tetramer+ CD4+ T cells from blood or duodenal biopsy (not recorded which); whether cultured is not recorded, obtained while untreated, on a gluten-free diet, or during gluten challenge (not recorded which). The cell subset or site label on this specimen signifies: CD4+ T cells binding HLA-DQ:gluten tetramers. The clonotype comes from a male donor with celiac disease.

This receptor has the CDR3 CASSLVGNMNTEAFF. The bases read TGTGCCAGCAGCTTAGTCGGTAATATGAACACTGAAGCTTTCTTT. The chain is made from TRBV11-3 and TRBJ1-1; no D gene can be assigned with confidence. CDR1 SGHNT and CDR2 YENEEA were looked up in the germline V gene. V loses 1 base, J loses 0 bases, and the germline ends lie 9 bases apart. The CDR3 covers 15 residues, taking in both the cysteine and the phenylalanine. The DNA shown is the 45-base CDR3, in frame from base 1.